This T cell receptor beta chain was sequenced in a study of Ad26.COV2.S vaccination and SARS-CoV-2 variants. Whole-study results and caveats: Substantial breadth in spike-specific CD8+ and CD4+ T cell responses was reportedly seen after vaccination.

Profiled with immunoSEQ multiplex PCR; TCRdb holds only in-frame clones, not every one. The data show about 350,000 clones, 88% seen once. Treatment defined: around 19 received Ad26.COV2.S at low or high dose, single or two shots; several received placebo; per-sample allocation not given. It was on day 63 after the first vaccine or placebo injection that samples were taken. About this clone: Its antigen is unknown.

The CDR3 spans 13 residues. Germline CDR1 is SGHTA and CDR2 is FQGNSA. V lost 4 bases, J lost 6 bases, and 12 bases lay in between. This chain uses TRBV7-2 with TRBJ1-1; D gene unclear. This specimen consisted of peripheral blood, obtained in a trial of Ad26.COV2.S vaccine versus placebo. This clonotype originated in a person aged 18-65 years who received the Ad26.COV2.S COVID-19 vaccine or a placebo. The CDR3 nucleotides are TGTGCCAGCAGCTCACTGTCTGGGTCTGAAGCTTTCTTT. It is translated as CASSSLSGSEAFF.